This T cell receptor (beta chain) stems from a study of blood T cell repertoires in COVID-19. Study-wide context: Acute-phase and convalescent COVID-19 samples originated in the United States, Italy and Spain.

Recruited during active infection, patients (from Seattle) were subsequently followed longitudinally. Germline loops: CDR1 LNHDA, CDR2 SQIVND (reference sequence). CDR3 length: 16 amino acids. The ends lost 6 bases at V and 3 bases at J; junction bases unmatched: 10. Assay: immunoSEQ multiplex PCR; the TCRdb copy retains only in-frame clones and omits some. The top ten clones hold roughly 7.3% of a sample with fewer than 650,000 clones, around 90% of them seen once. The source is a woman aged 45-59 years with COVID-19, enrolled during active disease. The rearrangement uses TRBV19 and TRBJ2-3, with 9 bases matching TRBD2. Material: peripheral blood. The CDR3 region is CASSPQRGVGTDTQYF. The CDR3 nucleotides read TGTGCCAGTAGCCCCCAGCGGGGGGTGGGGACAGATACGCAGTATTTT.